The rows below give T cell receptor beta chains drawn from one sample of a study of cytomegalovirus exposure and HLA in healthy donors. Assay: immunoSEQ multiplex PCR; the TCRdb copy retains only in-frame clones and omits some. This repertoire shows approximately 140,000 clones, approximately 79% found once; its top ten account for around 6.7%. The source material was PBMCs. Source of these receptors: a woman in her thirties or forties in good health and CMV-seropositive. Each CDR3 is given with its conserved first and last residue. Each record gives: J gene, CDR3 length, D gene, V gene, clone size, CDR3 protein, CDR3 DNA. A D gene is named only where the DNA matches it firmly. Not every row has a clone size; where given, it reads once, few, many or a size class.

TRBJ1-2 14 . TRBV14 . CASSQDSGGRGYTF TGTGCCAGCAGCCAAGATAGCGGGGGACGTGGCTACACCTTC
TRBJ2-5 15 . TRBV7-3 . CASSPSHGGWETQYF TGTGCCAGCAGCCCCTCCCACGGGGGTTGGGAGACCCAGTACTTC
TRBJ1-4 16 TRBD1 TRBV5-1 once CASSPGQGATNEKLFF TGCGCCAGCAGCCCGGGACAGGGGGCAACTAATGAAAAACTGTTTTTT
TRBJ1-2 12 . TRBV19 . CAANRGYYGYTF TGTGCCGCTAATCGGGGTTACTATGGCTACACCTTC
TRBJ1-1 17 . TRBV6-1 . CASSDAWPYRSSTEAFF TGTGCCAGCAGTGACGCTTGGCCTTACAGGAGTAGCACTGAAGCTTTCTTT
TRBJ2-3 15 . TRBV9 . CASSVNRDGTDTQYF TGTGCCAGCAGCGTTAACAGGGACGGCACAGATACGCAGTATTTT
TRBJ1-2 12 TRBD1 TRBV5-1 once CASSPGTGAHTF TGCGCCAGCAGCCCTGGGACAGGCGCTCACACCTTC
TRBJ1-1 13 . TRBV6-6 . CASSPPQDTEAFF TGTGCCAGCAGTCCTCCTCAGGACACTGAAGCTTTCTTT
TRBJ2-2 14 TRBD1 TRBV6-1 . CATGQGLNTGELFF TGTGCCACGGGACAGGGGCTAAACACCGGGGAGCTGTTTTTT
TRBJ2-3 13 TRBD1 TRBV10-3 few CANSGTGQDTQYF TGTGCCAATTCCGGGACAGGGCAAGATACGCAGTATTTT
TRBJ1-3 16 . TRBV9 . CASSVLGDPSGNTIYF TGTGCCAGCAGCGTACTCGGTGATCCCTCTGGAAACACCATATATTTT
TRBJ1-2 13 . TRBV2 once CASTRDINYGYTF TGTGCCAGCACAAGGGACATAAACTATGGCTACACCTTC
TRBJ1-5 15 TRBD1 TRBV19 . CASSIARTGPQPQHF TGTGCCAGTAGTATAGCTCGGACAGGGCCTCAGCCCCAGCATTTT
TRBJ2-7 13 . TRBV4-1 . CASSQLIAREQYF TGCGCCAGCAGCCAATTGATAGCCCGCGAGCAGTACTTC
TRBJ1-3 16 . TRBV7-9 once CASSLPTVNSGNTIYF TGTGCCAGCAGCTTACCCACAGTTAACTCTGGAAACACCATATATTTT
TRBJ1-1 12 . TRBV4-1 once CASSHTGTEAFF TGCGCCAGCAGCCACACCGGGACTGAAGCTTTCTTT
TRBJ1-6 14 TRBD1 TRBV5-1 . CASSQGQGASPLHF TGCGCCAGCAGCCAGGGACAGGGGGCTTCACCCCTCCACTTT
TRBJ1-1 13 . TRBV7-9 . CASSDQGNTEAFF TGTGCCAGCAGCGACCAGGGGAACACTGAAGCTTTCTTT
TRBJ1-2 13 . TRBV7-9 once CSSSSGVYDGYTF TGTTCCAGCAGCTCAGGGGTTTACGATGGCTACACCTTC
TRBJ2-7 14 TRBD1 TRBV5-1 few CASSIRQGASEQYF TGCGCCAGCAGTATCAGACAGGGGGCTAGCGAGCAGTACTTC